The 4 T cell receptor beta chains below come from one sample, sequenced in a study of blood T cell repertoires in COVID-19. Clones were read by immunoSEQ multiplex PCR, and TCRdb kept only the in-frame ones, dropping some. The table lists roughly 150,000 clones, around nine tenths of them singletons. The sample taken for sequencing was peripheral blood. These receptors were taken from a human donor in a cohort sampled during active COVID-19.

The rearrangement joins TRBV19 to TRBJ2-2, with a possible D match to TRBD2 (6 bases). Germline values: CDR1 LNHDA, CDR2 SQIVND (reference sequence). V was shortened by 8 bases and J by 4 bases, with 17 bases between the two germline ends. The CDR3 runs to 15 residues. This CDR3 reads CASVGRGGLTGELFF. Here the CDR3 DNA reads TGTGCCAGTGTGGGAAGGGGAGGTCTCACCGGGGAGCTGTTTTTT.

The chain's CDR3 is CASSLGIGGRARETQYF. CDR3 nucleotide sequence: TGTGCCAGCAGCTTAGGGATTGGCGGGAGGGCCCGAGAGACCCAGTACTTC. V usage is TRBV5-8 and J usage is TRBJ2-5; 9 bases fit TRBD2. Germline V lookup: CDR1 SGHTS, CDR2 YDEGEE. The CDR3 extends over 17 amino acids. The V and J ends lost 2 bases and 4 bases, in that order; junction bases with no gene match: 12.

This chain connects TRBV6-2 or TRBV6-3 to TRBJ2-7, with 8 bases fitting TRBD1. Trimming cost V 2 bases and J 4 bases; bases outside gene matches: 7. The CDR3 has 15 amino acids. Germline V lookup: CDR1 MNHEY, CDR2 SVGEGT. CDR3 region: CASSYAGGFEYEQYF. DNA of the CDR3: TGTGCCAGCAGTTACGCAGGGGGCTTTGAATACGAGCAGTACTTC.

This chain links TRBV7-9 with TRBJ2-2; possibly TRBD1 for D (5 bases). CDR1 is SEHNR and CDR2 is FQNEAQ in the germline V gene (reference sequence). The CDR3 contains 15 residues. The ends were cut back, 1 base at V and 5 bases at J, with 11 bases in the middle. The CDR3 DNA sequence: TGTGCCAGCAGCTTAGTTGACAGTCGGACCGGGGAGCTGTTTTTT. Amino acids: CASSLVDSRTGELFF. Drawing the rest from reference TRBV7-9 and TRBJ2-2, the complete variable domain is DTGVSQNPRHKITKRGQNVTFRCDPISEHNRLYWYRQTLGQGPEFLTYFQNEAQLEKSRLLSDRFSAERPKGSFSTLEIQRTEQGDSAMYLCASSLVDSRTGELFFGEGSRLTVL.